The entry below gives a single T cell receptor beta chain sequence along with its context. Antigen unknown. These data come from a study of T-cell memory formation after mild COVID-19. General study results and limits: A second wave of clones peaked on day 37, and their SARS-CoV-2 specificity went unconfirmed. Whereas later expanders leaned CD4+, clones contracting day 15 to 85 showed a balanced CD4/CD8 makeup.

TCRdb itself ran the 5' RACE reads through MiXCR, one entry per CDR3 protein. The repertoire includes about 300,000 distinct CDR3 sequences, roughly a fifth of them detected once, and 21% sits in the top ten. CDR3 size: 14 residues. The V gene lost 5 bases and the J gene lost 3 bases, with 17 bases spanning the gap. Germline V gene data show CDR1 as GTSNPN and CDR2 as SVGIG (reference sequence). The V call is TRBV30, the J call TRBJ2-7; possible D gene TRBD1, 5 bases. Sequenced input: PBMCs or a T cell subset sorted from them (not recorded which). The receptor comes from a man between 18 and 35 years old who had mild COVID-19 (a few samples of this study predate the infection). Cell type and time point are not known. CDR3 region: CAWVKVAGNYEQYF. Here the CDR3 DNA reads TGTGCCTGGGTCAAGGTGGCAGGGAACTACGAGCAGTACTTC.